This entry lists 2 T cell receptor beta chains sequenced from one sample in a study of T-cell memory formation after mild COVID-19. In TCRdb, the 5' RACE reads were re-called with MiXCR into one record per CDR3 protein. The sample has 350,000 to 400,000 distinct CDR3 sequences; around a fifth are singletons. The specimen was PBMCs or a T cell subset sorted from them (not recorded which). The receptors here all came from an adult woman who had mild COVID-19 (a few samples of this study predate the infection). Cell type and time point are not known.

The V call is TRBV7-2, the J call TRBJ2-2, with a tentative D call TRBD1 (6 bases). The V end lost 5 bases, the J end lost 2 bases, and 9 bases lay between the germline ends. Germline assignment: CDR1 SGHTA and CDR2 FQGNSA. This CDR3 is built from 14 residues. In DNA, the CDR3 is TGTGCCAGCAGCCGGACAGTTAACACCGGGGAGCTGTTTTTT. Protein product: CASSRTVNTGELFF.

The CDR3 sequence is CASSSGTGDYEQFF. CDR3 in DNA: TGTGCCAGCAGTTCCGGGACAGGGGACTATGAGCAGTTCTTC. The chain is built from TRBV25-1 and TRBJ2-1, with TRBD1 identical over 10 bases. Per the germline V gene, CDR1 is MGHDK and CDR2 is SYGVNS. CDR3 length: 14 amino acids. Losses at the gene ends were 5 bases for V and 8 bases for J; bases not matched to a gene: 6.